This T cell receptor beta chain derives from a study of PD-L1 blockade in urothelial cancer. Study overall: Blood was evaluated 3 weeks (second dose) and 6 weeks after therapy began. Median T cell yield per blood sample was around 130,000 cells.

Profiling relied on immunoSEQ multiplex PCR, and the TCRdb table lists in-frame clones only, not all of them. The sample lists 40,000 to 55,000 clones, 75% to 95% occurring once. Time point indicated: peripheral blood 6 weeks after treatment start. Patients were diagnosed with urothelial carcinoma, either locally advanced or metastatic. A word on this clone: Antigen unknown.

Findings and limits, study-wide: Sub-median blood TCR clonality before treatment predicted longer survival.

CDR1 and CDR2 (germline): SGHAT, FQNNGV. V lost 6 bases, J lost 7 bases, and 13 bases lay in between. The CDR3 covers 13 residues. This TCR derives from a man aged 70 or older with urothelial cancer. The chain couples TRBV11-2 to TRBJ2-1; D may be TRBD2 (7 bases). The material was PBMCs, obtained around atezolizumab (anti-PD-L1) treatment. CDR3 residues: CASSVGGANEQFF. The CDR3 DNA reads TGTGCCAGCAGTGTAGGGGGGGCAAATGAGCAGTTCTTC.